This T cell receptor beta chain was captured by sequencing in a study of shared clonotypes between healthy human individuals. Whole-study findings and limits: Shared clonotypes across all four donors exceeded non-shared ones in generation probability.

CDR1 is PRHDT and CDR2 is FYEKMQ in the germline V gene (reference sequence). This CDR3 is built from 14 residues. Trimming left V 5 bases short and J 3 bases short, with 14 bases between. Libraries were prepared by immunoSEQ multiplex PCR; TCRdb keeps only in-frame clonotypes and omits some of them. The sample holds about 2.1 million clones; 80% to 95% are singletons and the top ten take 1.5% to 2%. A note on this clone: Antigen specificity is unknown.

CD45RO-negative CD8 cells positively selected for CCR7 made up the naive population, which excluded terminally differentiated effector memory CD45RA+ cells. Material for sequencing was naive CD8+ T cells from PBMCs. The gene calls are TRBV13 and TRBJ2-7; D possibly corresponds to TRBD2 (6 bases). The clonotype comes from a man between 18 and 35 years old in good health. Some clones in this sample may be carry-over from other donors' samples. The CDR3 DNA reads TGTGCCAGCAGCCGGGGGACCTCCCTCTACGAGCAGTACTTC. Protein sequence: CASSRGTSLYEQYF.